These 4 T cell receptor beta chains were sequenced from one sample in a study of blood T cell repertoires in COVID-19 (dated by TCRdb to 2018 to 2020). To prepare the library, the immunoSEQ multiplex PCR assay was applied. Not all clones reach the TCRdb copy of this immuneACCESS table, which keeps in-frame sequences only. Checked studies attribute under half of the gap to unresolved V genes and leave the rest unexplained. For this sample the table gives about 180,000 clones, of which over 75% were detected only once. The ten largest clones add up to approximately 2.7% of the sample. Sequencing used peripheral blood. The receptors shown here come from a man aged 35 to 55 with active or convalescent COVID-19.

This sequence joins TRBV7-9 and TRBJ1-2, with 9 bases that match TRBD1. After removal of 2 bases from V and 0 bases from J, the junction contained 10 bases not matched to a gene. This CDR3 has 18 residues. In germline, CDR1 is SEHNR, CDR2 FQNEAQ (reference sequence). The chain's CDR3 is CASSLNNPNRGPNYGYTF. The CDR3 bases are TGTGCCAGCAGCTTAAATAATCCCAACAGGGGGCCTAACTATGGCTACACCTTC.

V and J are TRBV24-1 and TRBJ2-1, with TRBD2 identical over 11 bases. J was trimmed by 0 bases and V by 4 bases; bases with no gene match: 7. CDR3 size: 18 residues. Per the germline V gene, CDR1 is KGHDR and CDR2 is SFDVKD. The CDR3 DNA is TGTGCCACCAGTGAGCCTAGCGGGGGGCCGAGCTCCTACAATGAGCAGTTCTTC. This gives the protein CATSEPSGGPSSYNEQFF.

This chain links TRBV6-1 with TRBJ1-2; 8 bases fit TRBD1. The CDR3 covers 14 residues. V dropped 1 base and J dropped 6; count of bases not matched to a gene: 4. Germline CDR1 reads MNHNS; CDR2 reads SASEGT. The CDR3 region is CASSEVTGANGYTF. In DNA form, the CDR3 reads TGTGCCAGCAGTGAAGTGACAGGGGCAAATGGCTACACCTTC.

The chain is built from TRBV3-1 (or the pseudogene TRBV3-2) and TRBJ1-6; possibly TRBD1 for D (5 bases). The CDR3 sequence is 16 residues long. Germline V gene lookup returns CDR1 LGHDT and CDR2 YNNKEL (reference sequence). Trimming cost V 3 bases and J 6 bases, with 15 bases left between them. The CDR3 bases are TGTGCCAGCAGCCAGACGACAGTCGGCCCTAATTCACCCCTCCACTTT. Its translation: CASSQTTVGPNSPLHF.